The next 29 T cell receptor beta chains were all read from a single sample in a study of blood T cell repertoires in COVID-19. Here immunoSEQ multiplex PCR was the method, and the copy in TCRdb shows in-frame clones only, minus some. The sample has 140,000 to 150,000 clones, roughly 76% seen once. The specimen was peripheral blood. The receptor set was obtained from a human donor with acute or convalescent COVID-19. The donor label of this sample is uncertain.

V gene TRBV11-2 combines with J gene TRBJ1-3, with D tentatively TRBD1 (5 bases). The CDR3 runs to 16 residues. Germline CDR1 reads SGHAT; CDR2 reads FQNNGV. V dropped 1 base and J dropped 2 bases, with 12 bases sitting between them. The CDR3: CASSLGAQGTGNTIYF. The CDR3 region has the DNA TGTGCCAGCAGCTTAGGCGCGCAGGGAACTGGAAACACCATATATTTT.

The chain employs TRBV10-1 and TRBJ2-1; 10 nucleotides agree with TRBD2. This CDR3 comprises 14 residues. Germline lookup yields CDR1 WNHNN and CDR2 SYGVQD (reference sequence). The junction had 4 bases not matched to a gene; V was cut back by 6 bases and J by 5 bases. The CDR3: CASSLAGADNEQFF. CDR3 in DNA: TGCGCCAGCAGCCTAGCGGGGGCCGACAATGAGCAGTTCTTC.

CDR3 bases: TGTGCCAGCAGTCTGGGGACAGGGTTAGGCTACACCTTC. Its protein is CASSLGTGLGYTF. The chain has TRBV6-5 and TRBJ1-2, with TRBD1 matching over 9 bases. Germline values: CDR1 MNHEY, CDR2 SVGAGI. The V gene end was trimmed by 5 bases and the J gene end by 8 bases; junction bases not matched to a gene: 6. The CDR3 runs 13 residues.

This chain uses TRBV5-5 with TRBJ2-7; the D gene is possibly TRBD2 (6 bases). Trimming took 3 bases from V and 0 from J, leaving 13 bases between them. The CDR3 spans 15 residues. Germline V gene lookup returns CDR1 SGHKS and CDR2 YYEKEE (reference sequence). The CDR3 is CASSSGVAASYEQYV. As DNA, the CDR3 is TGTGCCAGCAGCTCGGGGGTGGCAGCCTCCTACGAGCAGTACGTC.

The chain employs TRBV4-1 and TRBJ2-1; 7 positions match TRBD2. There are 16 residues in the CDR3. Germline lookup yields CDR1 MGHRA and CDR2 YSYEKL. V gave up 0 bases and J gave up 8 bases; unmatched junction bases: 10. The CDR3: CASSQDGLGGTDEQFF. CDR3 sequence (DNA): TGCGCCAGCAGCCAAGACGGTTTGGGAGGGACGGATGAGCAGTTCTTC.

This clone came up a few times. V gene TRBV3-1 (or the pseudogene TRBV3-2) combines with J gene TRBJ2-1; the match to TRBD1 covers 9 bases. This CDR3 region has 15 residues. Germline V gene lookup returns CDR1 LGHDT and CDR2 YNNKEL (reference sequence). V gave up 7 bases and J gave up 5 bases; unmatched junction bases: 9. The CDR3 is CASTLKTGGNNEQFF. The CDR3 region has the DNA TGTGCCAGCACCCTTAAGACAGGGGGGAACAATGAGCAGTTCTTC.

This chain uses TRBV2 with TRBJ2-1, with 12 bases fitting TRBD2. V gave up 3 bases and J gave up 6 bases; unmatched junction bases: 3. The V gene's germline CDR1 is SNHLY and CDR2 FYNNEI. The CDR3 spans 15 residues. CDR3 loop: CASSDTSGGSNEQFF. CDR3 DNA sequence: TGTGCCAGCAGTGACACTAGCGGGGGGAGCAATGAGCAGTTCTTC.

The gene calls are TRBV14 and TRBJ1-2; 9 positions agree with TRBD1. The CDR3 consists of 16 residues. Germline CDR1 and CDR2: SGHDN and FVKESK. Trimming removed 3 bases from V and 2 bases from J; junction bases left unmatched: 7. As DNA, the CDR3 is TGTGCCAGCAGCCACCTCAGACAGGGGGGAAACTATGGCTACACCTTC. This gives the protein CASSHLRQGGNYGYTF.

This chain links TRBV7-9 with TRBJ2-1; 8 bases are shared with TRBD2. Germline CDR1 is SEHNR and CDR2 is FQNEAQ (reference sequence). Trimming cost V 4 bases and J 3 bases; bases outside gene matches: 5. This CDR3 has 15 amino acids. CDR3 region: CASSSLAGGYNEQFF. CDR3 DNA sequence: TGTGCCAGCAGCTCCTTGGCGGGGGGCTACAATGAGCAGTTCTTC. Full variable domain (outside the CDR3, taken from reference TRBV7-9 and TRBJ2-1): DTGVSQNPRHKITKRGQNVTFRCDPISEHNRLYWYRQTLGQGPEFLTYFQNEAQLEKSRLLSDRFSAERPKGSFSTLEIQRTEQGDSAMYLCASSSLAGGYNEQFFGPGTRLTVL.

Only a few counts were recorded for this clone. V gene TRBV2 combines with J gene TRBJ1-1; D is uncertain. Per the germline V gene, CDR1 is SNHLY and CDR2 is FYNNEI. The CDR3 length is 14 residues. V lost 3 bases and J 2 bases, leaving 10 bases between the germline ends. The CDR3 coding sequence is TGTGCCAGCAGTGAGGGCCTCTTTAACACTGAAGCTTTCTTT. Amino acids: CASSEGLFNTEAFF.

The chain uses TRBV2 and TRBJ1-4; 7 bases map to TRBD1. The germline V gene encodes CDR1 SNHLY and CDR2 FYNNEI. Trimming cost V 2 bases and J 4 bases; bases outside gene matches: 7. This CDR3 has 16 residues. The CDR3 reads CASSESRGFDNEKLFF. In DNA form, the CDR3 reads TGTGCCAGCAGTGAAAGCAGGGGGTTCGATAATGAAAAACTGTTTTTT.

A single count supports this clone. The chain recombines TRBV25-1 with TRBJ2-1, with D unclear. The CDR3 covers 15 residues. Looked up from germline, CDR1 is MGHDK and CDR2 is SYGVNS. V lost 2 bases and J 8 bases, leaving 16 bases between the germline ends. The CDR3 sequence: CASSERAPPLDEQFF. The CDR3 nucleotides read TGTGCCAGCAGTGAAAGAGCACCCCCGCTCGATGAGCAGTTCTTC. Full variable domain (missing parts from reference TRBV25-1 and TRBJ2-1): EADIYQTPRYLVIGTGKKITLECSQTMGHDKMYWYQQDPGMELHLIHYSYGVNSTEKGDLSSESTVSRIRTEHFPLTLESARPSHTSQYLCASSERAPPLDEQFFGPGTRLTVL.

The chain couples TRBV18 to TRBJ1-4, with TRBD1 as a possible D gene (6 bases). V lost 3 bases and J 8 bases, leaving 16 bases between the germline ends. Germline V gene lookup returns CDR1 KGHSH and CDR2 LQKENI. The CDR3 is made up of 15 amino acids. The CDR3 protein is CASSPTGITQEKLFF. The CDR3 bases are TGTGCCAGCTCACCCACAGGGATAACTCAAGAAAAACTGTTTTTT.

This clone was found once. CDR3: CASSPGRNTEAFF. CDR3 bases: TGTGCCAGCTCACCAGGCAGGAACACTGAAGCTTTCTTT. The chain carries TRBV18 and TRBJ1-1; no reliable D call. The V end was cut by 2 bases, the J end by 1 base, with 5 bases between. The CDR3 has 13 residues. CDR1 and CDR2 (germline): KGHSH, LQKENI.

Only one count was recorded for this clone. The chain employs TRBV19 and TRBJ1-5, with no clear D. In germline, CDR1 is LNHDA, CDR2 SQIVND (reference sequence). V dropped 3 bases and J dropped 13 bases, with 19 bases sitting between them. This CDR3 region has 14 residues. The CDR3 DNA reads as TGTGCCAGTAGTATCGGAGGGAGCAGAGAAAGGCAGCATTTT. Translating it yields CASSIGGSRERQHF.

This chain links TRBV5-1 with TRBJ2-1; 8 bases align to TRBD2. V shed 0 bases and J 4 bases; nucleotides not matched to a gene: 9. The CDR3 runs to 17 residues. The germline V gene encodes CDR1 SGHRS and CDR2 YFSETQ. The CDR3 DNA sequence: TGCGCCAGCAGCTTGGATGGCGGGGGGCCGGTGTACAATGAGCAGTTCTTC. Its protein product is CASSLDGGGPVYNEQFF.

The V call is TRBV6-1, the J call TRBJ2-1, with TRBD1 matching over 7 bases. J lost 3 bases, V lost 1 base, and 3 bases had no gene match. Germline V CDR1 and CDR2: MNHNS, SASEGT. The CDR3 contains 15 residues. CDR3 DNA sequence: TGTGCCAGCAGTGAAGACGGGACAGTCTACAATGAGCAGTTCTTC. Translated: CASSEDGTVYNEQFF.

V is TRBV29-1 and J is TRBJ1-1; TRBD1 agrees at 7 bases. Trimming removed 7 bases from V and 3 bases from J; junction bases left unmatched: 5. Germline V lookup: CDR1 SQVTM, CDR2 ANQGSEA. The CDR3 runs to 12 residues. The CDR3 DNA reads TGCAGCGCTCAACAGGGGCACACTGAAGCTTTCTTT. Its translation is CSAQQGHTEAFF.

The J gene is TRBJ2-3, the V gene TRBV29-1; 8 nucleotides line up with TRBD2. The CDR3 loop spans 18 amino acids. Per the germline V gene, CDR1 is SQVTM and CDR2 is ANQGSEA. V shed 3 bases, J shed 3 bases, and the junction held 17 bases outside the gene matches. In nucleotides, the CDR3 is TGCAGCGTTGACCTTTCGGGGGGGAGTAGGCCCGATACAGATACGCAGTATTTT. Translation: CSVDLSGGSRPDTDTQYF.

This clone counts as medium-sized. The chain is built from TRBV5-1 and TRBJ1-1, with 9 bases identical to TRBD1. CDR3 length equals 15 residues. Looked up from germline, CDR1 is SGHRS and CDR2 is YFSETQ. Trimming took 5 bases from V and 4 from J; bases not matched to a gene: 9. The CDR3 sequence: CASSELMTGGTEAFF. The CDR3 nucleotides read TGCGCCAGCAGTGAACTGATGACAGGGGGCACTGAAGCTTTCTTT.

The chain recombines TRBV24-1 with TRBJ2-2; 10 nucleotides agree with TRBD1. J lost 3 bases, V lost 4 bases, and 4 bases had no gene match. The length of the CDR3 is 16 residues. In germline, CDR1 is KGHDR, CDR2 SFDVKD. The CDR3 loop is CATSDSGQGDTGELFF. The CDR3 nucleotides read TGTGCCACCAGTGACTCTGGACAGGGGGACACCGGGGAGCTGTTTTTT.

This rearrangement joins TRBV18 to TRBJ1-1; 10 bases are shared with TRBD1. This CDR3 contains 15 residues. Germline CDR1 KGHSH, CDR2 LQKENI. Trimming took 1 base from V and 5 from J; bases not matched to a gene: 4. The DNA of the CDR3 is TGTGCCAGCTCACCACTCGGACAGGGGGTAACTGAAGCTTTCTTT. Its translation is CASSPLGQGVTEAFF.

V is TRBV3-1 (or the pseudogene TRBV3-2) and J is TRBJ1-5, with D possibly matching TRBD1 (5 bases). Trimming stripped 1 base from V and 5 bases from J, with 12 bases between. From germline, CDR1 is LGHDT and CDR2 YNNKEL (reference sequence). This CDR3 contains 15 residues. For the CDR3, the DNA is TGTGCCAGCAGCCAAGTATTAGGGGCGGATCAGCCCCAGCATTTT. Translating gives CASSQVLGADQPQHF.

This clone has just one count. The rearrangement joins TRBV9 to TRBJ2-1; TRBD2 aligns across 7 bases. The CDR3 spans 16 residues. With V trimmed by 1 base and J by 6 bases, 10 bases remained unmatched. Germline assignment: CDR1 SGDLS and CDR2 YYNGEE. CDR3 sequence reads: CASSVSPGRELNEQFF. CDR3 coding DNA: TGTGCCAGCAGCGTAAGCCCGGGGAGGGAGCTCAATGAGCAGTTCTTC.

The rearrangement links TRBV5-1 to TRBJ1-5, with a weak D call TRBD1 (6 bases). This CDR3 has 14 residues. The ends were cut back, 0 bases at V and 6 bases at J, with 10 bases in the middle. Germline lookup yields CDR1 SGHRS and CDR2 YFSETQ. CDR3 sequence: CASSLETGGQPQHF. CDR3 bases: TGCGCCAGCAGCTTGGAGACAGGCGGTCAGCCCCAGCATTTT.

The chain is built from TRBV7-3 and TRBJ2-2, with D hard to call. The germline V gene encodes CDR1 SGHTA and CDR2 FQGTGA. This CDR3 spans 12 amino acids. Trimming took 5 bases from V and 4 from J, leaving 5 bases between them. The CDR3 loop is CASSPGTGELFF. CDR3 DNA sequence: TGTGCCAGCAGCCCCGGCACCGGGGAGCTGTTTTTT.

This chain uses TRBV5-1 with TRBJ1-5, with a possible D match to TRBD1 (6 bases). Germline V CDR1 and CDR2: SGHRS, YFSETQ. The CDR3 sequence is 18 residues long. Trimming pared 2 bases from V and 0 bases from J, leaving 18 bases between. CDR3 amino acids: CASSLNPQGRGSNQPQHF. CDR3 nucleotide sequence: TGCGCCAGCAGCTTAAACCCACAGGGACGAGGTAGCAATCAGCCCCAGCATTTT. The full variable domain, in which reference TRBV5-1 and TRBJ1-5 provide the parts outside the CDR3, is KAGVTQTPRYLIKTRGQQVTLSCSPISGHRSVSWYQQTPGQGLQFLFEYFSETQRNKGNFPGRFSGRQFSNSRSEMNVSTLELGDSALYLCASSLNPQGRGSNQPQHFGDGTRLSIL.

CDR3 protein: CASLERGASTDTQYF. The CDR3 DNA follows: TGCGCCAGCCTAGAGCGGGGGGCTAGCACAGATACGCAGTATTTT. J is TRBJ2-3 and V is TRBV5-1; 9 bases line up with TRBD2. Losses at the gene ends were 7 bases for V and 0 bases for J; bases not matched to a gene: 6. Germline V gene lookup returns CDR1 SGHRS and CDR2 YFSETQ. The CDR3 is made up of 15 amino acids.

This chain connects TRBV10-3 to TRBJ1-2; 9 bases align to TRBD1. V lost 7 bases and J lost 8; bases outside the gene matches: 5. In germline, CDR1 is ENHRY, CDR2 SYGVKD. This CDR3 region has 12 residues. CDR3 DNA sequence: TGTGCCATCACCGACAGGGGGGGAGGCTACACCTTC. Translation: CAITDRGGGYTF.